Described below is a single T cell receptor (beta chain) sequence and its context. Splitting of CD4+ cells produced CD45RA+ naive and CD45RA-negative memory subsets. These data belong to a study of shared clonotypes between healthy human individuals. Study context: CD4 naive and memory got three plates each, CD8 naive two, CD8 memory one.

There are 13 residues in the CDR3. V gave up 5 bases and J gave up 2 bases, with 10 bases separating them. Germline V gene lookup returns CDR1 MDHEN and CDR2 SYDVKM. Execution of the assay was at deep level. The table came from immunoSEQ multiplex PCR; TCRdb's copy has only in-frame clones and leaves some out. The sample has about 2.3 million clones, 80% to 95% seen once; the top ten hold more than 0.35%. Material: naive CD4+ T cells from PBMCs. Subset denoted: CD45RA+ positively selected. This TCR was recovered from a man younger than 30 in good health. Some clones in this sample may be carry-over from other donors' samples. The V gene is TRBV28, the J gene TRBJ2-7; D gene ambiguous. DNA of the CDR3: TGTGCCAGCAGTCCAAACGACCCCTACGAGCAGTACTTC. The encoded protein is CASSPNDPYEQYF.